This T cell receptor beta chain emerged from a study of beta chain features in type 1 diabetes. Findings and limits, study-wide: The study found moderately but significantly shorter TCRB CDR3s in all four CD4+ subsets of Type 1 diabetes patients. When VDJ junctions were examined, type 1 diabetes patients showed fewer insertions and more deletions.

Sequenced material consisted of expressed TCRB transcripts (all of the isolated RNA was reverse transcribed). Sequencing used immunoSEQ multiplex PCR; TCRdb keeps in-frame clones, though not all of them. The table includes fewer than 110,000 clones, around 30% detected once. A few counts support this clone. Its antigen is unknown. This CDR3 comprises 15 residues. CDR1 SGHRS and CDR2 YFSETQ come from the germline V gene. V lost 6 bases, J lost 8 bases, and 21 bases lay in between. The sample taken for sequencing was central memory CD4+ T cells from blood. The chain employs TRBV5-1 and TRBJ2-1; weak D call: TRBD2 (6 bases). The clonotype was recovered from a woman aged 18-29 years with type 1 diabetes. The CDR3 sequence is CASTLSSARLDEQFF. The CDR3 DNA reads as TGCGCCAGCACCTTATCTAGCGCCCGCCTGGATGAGCAGTTCTTC.